These T cell receptor beta chains were read from a single sample in a study of shared clonotypes between healthy human individuals. Generated by immunoSEQ multiplex PCR, the TCRdb table keeps only in-frame clones and is missing some. Here the sample spans about 1.5 million clones, 95% to 99% being singletons. The sample taken for sequencing was naive CD4+ T cells sorted from blood. These receptors were taken from a man aged 25-40 years in good health. The CDR3 runs from the conserved cysteine through the conserved F or W. The D gene is left open where the match is weak. The size field is filled for only some rows; it gives once, few, many or a size class.

clone size: NA
J gene: TRBJ2-5
D gene: NA
V gene: TRBV5-1
CDR3 protein: CASSGGGDQTQYF
CDR3 DNA: TGCGCCAGCAGCGGGGGGGGCGACCAGACCCAGTACTTC

clone size: NA
J gene: TRBJ1-3
D gene: NA
V gene: TRBV5-8
CDR3 protein: CASSVSPGLWGSGNTIYF
CDR3 DNA: TGTGCCAGCAGCGTATCCCCTGGTTTGTGGGGCTCTGGAAACACCATATATTTT

clone size: NA
J gene: TRBJ1-3
D gene: TRBD1
V gene: TRBV19
CDR3 protein: CASSKSDRFGNTIYF
CDR3 DNA: TGTGCCAGTAGTAAGTCGGACAGGTTCGGAAACACCATATATTTT

clone size: NA
J gene: TRBJ2-7
D gene: NA
V gene: TRBV5-6
CDR3 protein: CASSTVVGVPYF
CDR3 DNA: TGTGCCAGCAGCACCGTCGTAGGCGTGCCGTACTTC

clone size: once
J gene: TRBJ2-7
D gene: TRBD2
V gene: TRBV7-8
CDR3 protein: CASSIRLAGGVYEQYF
CDR3 DNA: TGTGCCAGCAGCATAAGACTAGCGGGAGGGGTCTACGAGCAGTACTTC

clone size: NA
J gene: TRBJ2-7
D gene: TRBD2
V gene: TRBV7-3
CDR3 protein: CASSLSGRGYEQYF
CDR3 DNA: TGTGCCAGCAGCTTAAGCGGGAGGGGCTACGAGCAGTACTTC

clone size: NA
J gene: TRBJ2-1
D gene: TRBD2
V gene: TRBV2
CDR3 protein: CASTQNGLVVDEQFF
CDR3 DNA: TGTGCCAGCACCCAGAACGGACTAGTAGTTGATGAGCAGTTCTTC

clone size: NA
J gene: TRBJ1-1
D gene: NA
V gene: TRBV19
CDR3 protein: CASSTTGGFREAFF
CDR3 DNA: TGTGCCAGTAGTACAACCGGGGGGTTTCGAGAAGCTTTCTTT

clone size: NA
J gene: TRBJ2-3
D gene: NA
V gene: TRBV14
CDR3 protein: CASSRPPGLYTDTQYF
CDR3 DNA: TGTGCCAGCAGCCGCCCCCCGGGACTGTACACAGATACGCAGTATTTT

clone size: NA
J gene: TRBJ2-4
D gene: NA
V gene: TRBV5-1
CDR3 protein: CASSSMQGGVTGTNLLGAKNIQYF
CDR3 DNA: TGCGCCAGCAGCTCCATGCAGGGGGGGGTTACCGGGACGAACCTGCTCGGAGCCAAAAACATTCAGTACTTC